This TCR beta chain was obtained from a study of T cell repertoires in cytomegalovirus infection. TCRdb re-analysed the reads in MiXCR, keeping a single row per CDR3 protein. The sample has 150,000 to 200,000 distinct CDR3 sequences, roughly 9.8% seen once. The germline V gene encodes CDR1 MDHEN and CDR2 SYDVKM. The CDR3 extends over 19 amino acids. V was shortened by 1 base and J by 1 base, with 20 bases between the two germline ends. This clonotype was detected many times. The clonotype was recovered from a human donor in good health (CMV status not recorded). Some clones in this sample may be carry-over from other donors' samples. Sequencing input: PBMCs. The chain uses TRBV28 and TRBJ1-3, with D possibly matching TRBD1 (5 bases). CDR3 residues: CASSLLRSRGGTSGNTIYF. The CDR3 nucleotides are TGTGCCAGCAGTTTATTGCGTTCGCGGGGGGGGACTTCTGGAAACACCATATATTTT.